A selection of T cell receptor beta chains follows, all from one sample in a study of regulatory T cells in long-lasting Graves disease. MiXCR was run by TCRdb on the multiplex PCR reads, yielding one entry per CDR3 protein. Among some 370,000 distinct CDR3 sequences, 20% to 25% were seen once, and the ten largest hold under 35%. The source material was peripheral blood mononuclear cells (PBMCs), sampled when the disease was refractory, from a patient treated with antithyroid drugs. Source of these receptors: a woman in her forties with Graves disease. Each CDR3 is given without its conserved first and last residue. The D gene is left open where the match is weak. Where a row states a size, it is once, few, many or the class of an expanded clone; other rows omit it.

cdr3_aa clone_size j_call v_call d_call
ASSQLLVSEQY NA TRBJ2-7 TRBV3-1 NA
ASSRQGIGYT many TRBJ1-2 TRBV6-1 TRBD1
ASSFSPSGTQYEQF NA TRBJ2-1 TRBV7-9 TRBD2
AWSKRDRVGEQF NA TRBJ2-2 TRBV30 TRBD2
ASSQDLYEQY NA TRBJ2-7 TRBV3-1 NA
SARDYRLREQY NA TRBJ2-7 TRBV20-1 NA
ASRFREADEKLF many TRBJ1-4 TRBV2 NA
SAQGTSGDYEQY many TRBJ2-7 TRBV20-1 TRBD2
ASSLELAGAETQY many TRBJ2-5 TRBV7-8 TRBD2
ASSVMADTEAF NA TRBJ1-1 TRBV9 NA
ATSEDGTDTQY NA TRBJ2-3 TRBV24-1 NA
ASSLEQGASQPQH many TRBJ1-5 TRBV7-2 TRBD1
ASSYSHGKDTEAF many TRBJ1-1 TRBV6-5 NA
ASSPRGDSINIQY many TRBJ2-4 TRBV28 NA
ASSDQGVGDIQY many TRBJ2-4 TRBV6-1 NA
ASSQVGRDAAYEQY few TRBJ2-7 TRBV4-1 NA
ASRELGVGETQY many TRBJ2-5 TRBV27 NA
ASSHVSGNEQY NA TRBJ2-7 TRBV19 TRBD2
ASSSPLANTGELF NA TRBJ2-2 TRBV19 NA
SVGHGVDEKLF NA TRBJ1-4 TRBV29-1 NA
ASSYPGQAYEQY few TRBJ2-7 TRBV6-5 TRBD1
ASSLDRRGANEKLF NA TRBJ1-4 TRBV11-2 NA
ASSLELALGELF many TRBJ2-2 TRBV28 NA
ASSIAAAYQETQY NA TRBJ2-5 TRBV5-1 NA
ASSLSVNQPQH many TRBJ1-5 TRBV11-2 NA
AISTGLAGGLAKNIQY many TRBJ2-4 TRBV10-3 TRBD2
ATSRDFEKLF NA TRBJ1-4 TRBV15 NA
ASFGETSSSGANVLT many TRBJ2-6 TRBV2 NA
ASSTRDPGNTIY NA TRBJ1-3 TRBV9 NA
ASSYGGQSNQPQH many TRBJ1-5 TRBV6-2/TRBV6-3 NA
ASSLGTGVVGELF many TRBJ2-2 TRBV28 TRBD1
ASSQDGGTEGSPLH few TRBJ1-6 TRBV4-1 TRBD1